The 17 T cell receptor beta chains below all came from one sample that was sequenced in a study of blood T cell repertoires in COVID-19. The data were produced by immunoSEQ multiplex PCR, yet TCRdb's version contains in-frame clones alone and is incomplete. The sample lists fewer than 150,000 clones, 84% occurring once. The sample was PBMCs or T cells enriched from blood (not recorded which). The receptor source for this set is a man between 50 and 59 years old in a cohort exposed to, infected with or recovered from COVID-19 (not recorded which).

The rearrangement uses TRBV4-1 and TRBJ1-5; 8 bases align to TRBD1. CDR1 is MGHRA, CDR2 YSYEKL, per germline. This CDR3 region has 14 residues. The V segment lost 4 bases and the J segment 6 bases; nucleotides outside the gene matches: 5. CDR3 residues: CASSPRQGSQPQHF. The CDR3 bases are TGCGCCAGCAGCCCCCGACAGGGGAGTCAGCCCCAGCATTTT.

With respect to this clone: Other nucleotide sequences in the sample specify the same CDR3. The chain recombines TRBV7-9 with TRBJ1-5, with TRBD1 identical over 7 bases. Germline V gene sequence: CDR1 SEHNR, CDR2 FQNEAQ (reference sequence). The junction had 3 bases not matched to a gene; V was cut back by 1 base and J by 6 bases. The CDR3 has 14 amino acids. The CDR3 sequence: CASSLEGGGQPQHF. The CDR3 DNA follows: TGTGCCAGCAGCTTAGAAGGGGGCGGTCAGCCCCAGCATTTT.

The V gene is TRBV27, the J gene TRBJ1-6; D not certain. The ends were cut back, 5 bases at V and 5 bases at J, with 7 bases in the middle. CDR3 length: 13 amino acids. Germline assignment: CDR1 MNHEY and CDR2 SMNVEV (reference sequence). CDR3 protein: CASSNLNNSPLHF. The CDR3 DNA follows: TGTGCCAGCAGTAACCTAAATAATTCACCCCTCCACTTT.

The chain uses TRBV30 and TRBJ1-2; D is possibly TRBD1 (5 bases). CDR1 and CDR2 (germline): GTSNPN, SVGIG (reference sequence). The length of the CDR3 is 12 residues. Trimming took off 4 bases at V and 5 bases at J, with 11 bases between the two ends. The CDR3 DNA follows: TGTGCCTGGATGGGGGGAGGGTATGGCTACACCTTC. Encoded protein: CAWMGGGYGYTF. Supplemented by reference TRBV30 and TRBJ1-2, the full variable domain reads SQTIHQWPATLVQPVGSPLSLECTVEGTSNPNLYWYRQAAGRGLQLLFYSVGIGQISSEVPQNLSASRPQDRQFILSSKKLLLSDSGFYLCAWMGGGYGYTFGSGTRLTVV.

The CDR3 loop is CASSRGFSGELFF. The CDR3 DNA reads TGTGCCAGCAGCCGCGGGTTTTCCGGGGAGCTGTTTTTT. The gene calls are TRBV13 and TRBJ2-2, with D possibly TRBD2 on 5 matching bases. This CDR3 comprises 13 residues. Trimming took 5 bases from V and 6 from J, leaving 10 bases between them. Germline CDR1 reads PRHDT; CDR2 reads FYEKMQ (reference sequence).

CDR3 region: CASKPSGGIEQYF. For the CDR3, the DNA is TGTGCCAGTAAACCTAGCGGGGGAATCGAGCAGTACTTC. The rearrangement links TRBV19 to TRBJ2-7; 10 bases are a match to TRBD2. Germline assignment: CDR1 LNHDA and CDR2 SQIVND (reference sequence). The J segment lost 6 bases and the V segment lost 7 bases, leaving 6 bases of the junction unmatched. The CDR3 runs 13 residues.

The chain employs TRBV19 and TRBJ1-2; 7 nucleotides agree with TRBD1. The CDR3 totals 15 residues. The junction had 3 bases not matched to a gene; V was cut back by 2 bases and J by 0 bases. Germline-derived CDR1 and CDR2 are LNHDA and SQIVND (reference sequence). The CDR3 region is CASSITGQANYGYTF. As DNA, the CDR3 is TGTGCCAGTAGTATAACCGGACAGGCTAACTATGGCTACACCTTC.

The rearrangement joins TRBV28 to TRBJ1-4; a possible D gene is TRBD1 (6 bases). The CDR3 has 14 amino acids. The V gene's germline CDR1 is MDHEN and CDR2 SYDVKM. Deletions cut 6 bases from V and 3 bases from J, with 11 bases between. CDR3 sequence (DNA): TGTGCCAGCAGCGCCGGACAGCCTAATGAAAAACTGTTTTTT. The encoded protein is CASSAGQPNEKLFF.

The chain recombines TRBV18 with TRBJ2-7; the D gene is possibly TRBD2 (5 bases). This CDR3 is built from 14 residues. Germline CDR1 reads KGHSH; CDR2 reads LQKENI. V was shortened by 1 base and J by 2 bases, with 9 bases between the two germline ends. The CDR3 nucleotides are TGTGCCAGCTCACCACTCAGCGGAGCCTACGAGCAGTACTTC. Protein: CASSPLSGAYEQYF. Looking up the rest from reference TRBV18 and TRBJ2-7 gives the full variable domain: NAGVMQNPRHLVRRRGQEARLRCSPMKGHSHVYWYRQLPEEGLKFMVYLQKENIIDESGMPKERFSAEFPKEGPSILRIQQVVRGDSAAYFCASSPLSGAYEQYFGPGTRLTVT.

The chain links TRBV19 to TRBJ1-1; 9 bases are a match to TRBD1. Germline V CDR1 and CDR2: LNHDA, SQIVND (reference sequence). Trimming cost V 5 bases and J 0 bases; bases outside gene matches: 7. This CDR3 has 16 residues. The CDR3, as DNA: TGTGCCAGTAGTGGGACAGGGAGGGCCATGAACACTGAAGCTTTCTTT. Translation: CASSGTGRAMNTEAFF.

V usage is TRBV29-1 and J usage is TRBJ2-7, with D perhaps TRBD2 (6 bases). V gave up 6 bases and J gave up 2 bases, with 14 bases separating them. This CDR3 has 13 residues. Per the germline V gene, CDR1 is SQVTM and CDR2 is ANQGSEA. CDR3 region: CSVTDGGTYEQYF. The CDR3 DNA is TGCAGCGTCACGGACGGGGGTACCTACGAGCAGTACTTC.

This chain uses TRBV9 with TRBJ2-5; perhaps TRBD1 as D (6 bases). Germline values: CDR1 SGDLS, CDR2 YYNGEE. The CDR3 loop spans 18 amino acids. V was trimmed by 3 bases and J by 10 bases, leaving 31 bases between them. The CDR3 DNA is TGTGCCAGCAGCGCAGCAAGGGGTGAGGACAGTCATCCTCGAATCCAGTACTTC. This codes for CASSAARGEDSHPRIQYF. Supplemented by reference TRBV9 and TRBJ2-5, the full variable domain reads DSGVTQTPKHLITATGQRVTLRCSPRSGDLSVYWYQQSLDQGLQFLIQYYNGEERAKGNILERFSAQQFPDLHSELNLSSLELGDSALYFCASSAARGEDSHPRIQYFGPGTRLLVL.

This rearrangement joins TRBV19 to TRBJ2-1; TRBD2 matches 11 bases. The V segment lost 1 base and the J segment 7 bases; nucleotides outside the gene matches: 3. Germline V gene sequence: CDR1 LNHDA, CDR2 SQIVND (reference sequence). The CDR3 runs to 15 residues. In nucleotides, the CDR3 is TGTGCCAGTAGTATAGGACTAGCGGGAACGAATGAGCAGTTCTTC. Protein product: CASSIGLAGTNEQFF. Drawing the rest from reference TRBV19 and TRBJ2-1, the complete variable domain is DGGITQSPKYLFRKEGQNVTLSCEQNLNHDAMYWYRQDPGQGLRLIYYSQIVNDFQKGDIAEGYSVSREKKESFPLTVTSAQKNPTAFYLCASSIGLAGTNEQFFGPGTRLTVL.

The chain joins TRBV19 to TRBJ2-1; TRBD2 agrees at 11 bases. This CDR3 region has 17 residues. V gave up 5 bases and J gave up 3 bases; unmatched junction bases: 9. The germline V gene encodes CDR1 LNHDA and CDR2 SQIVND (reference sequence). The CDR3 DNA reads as TGTGCCAGTAGTCCTCACCGACTAGCGGGGATCTACAATGAGCAGTTCTTC. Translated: CASSPHRLAGIYNEQFF.

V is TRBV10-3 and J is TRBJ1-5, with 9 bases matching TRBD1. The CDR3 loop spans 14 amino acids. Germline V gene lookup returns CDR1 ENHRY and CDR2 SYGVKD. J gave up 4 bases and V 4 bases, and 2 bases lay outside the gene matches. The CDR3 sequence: CAISGQGGNQPQHF. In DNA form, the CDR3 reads TGTGCCATCAGTGGACAGGGGGGGAATCAGCCCCAGCATTTT.

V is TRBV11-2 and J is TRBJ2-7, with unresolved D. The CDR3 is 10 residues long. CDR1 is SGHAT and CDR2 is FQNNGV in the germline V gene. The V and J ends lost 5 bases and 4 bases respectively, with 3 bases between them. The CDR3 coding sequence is TGTGCCAGCAGCCTTTACGAGCAGTACTTC. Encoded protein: CASSLYEQYF.

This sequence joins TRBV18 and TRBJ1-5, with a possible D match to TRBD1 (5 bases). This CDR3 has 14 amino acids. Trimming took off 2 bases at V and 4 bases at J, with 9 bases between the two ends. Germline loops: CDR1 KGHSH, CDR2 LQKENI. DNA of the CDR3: TGTGCCAGCTCACCAACGGCAGGGAATCAGCCCCAGCATTTT. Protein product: CASSPTAGNQPQHF.